This TCR beta chain was observed in a study of cytotoxic CD8 clonotypes in ibrutinib-treated CLL. Per germline, CDR1 SGDLS and CDR2 YYNGEE. The V gene end was trimmed by 4 bases and the J gene end by 1 base; junction bases not matched to a gene: 8. The CDR3 runs 15 residues. Only a few counts were recorded for this clone. The sample has other DNA sequences that encode this CDR3 too. The assay was immunoSEQ multiplex PCR, and TCRdb's table has in-frame clones only and misses some. The sample contains approximately 320,000 clones, roughly 71% of which appear only once. The sample here was PBMCs, taken after 36 months of ibrutinib treatment. This chain uses TRBV9 with TRBJ2-7; 7 bases are shared with TRBD2. The TCR was taken from a human donor with chronic lymphocytic leukemia. CDR3 protein: CASSPGGGASYEQYF. The DNA for the CDR3 is TGTGCCAGCAGCCCAGGCGGGGGAGCGTCCTACGAGCAGTACTTC.